Following are 10 T cell receptor beta chains from one sample sequenced in a study of vaccination and CD4 T cells after COVID-19 (dated by TCRdb to between 2021 and 2023). The method behind the library was PCR. The data were produced on an Illumina iSeq 100. DNA from cultured CD4+ T cells underwent TCR sequencing with the Oncomine TCR Beta short-read assay at the Johns Hopkins FTIC core. TCRdb's own reprocessing of the public reads used fastp at Q25 and MiXCR and kept productive beta chains. Under each unique CDR3 protein, matching rows form one entry showing the most common genes and DNA. The sample table lists 15,000 to 20,000 distinct CDR3 sequences, 60% to 80% of them with a count of one. The leading ten clones occupy roughly a sixth of the sample. Interpreted using the paper, the treatment or condition label stands for: approximately nine-day PBMC culture with coronavirus spike peptide pools or control peptides (ViraFEST assay).

The antigens for these receptors are not known. The sequencing sample was made of CD4+ T cells from blood, cultured in vitro. The receptors originated from a human donor who had recovered from COVID-19.

The V gene is TRBV6-2 or TRBV6-3, the J gene TRBJ1-1; 7 bases map to TRBD1. CDR1 is MNHEY, CDR2 SVGEGT, per germline. CDR3 length: 11 amino acids. J gave up 6 bases and V 8 bases, and 3 bases lay outside the gene matches. The CDR3 loop is CASLTGAEAFF. DNA of the CDR3: TGTGCCAGCCTTACAGGGGCTGAAGCTTTCTTT.

This clonotype was found once. CDR3 bases: TGTGCCAGCAGTTTCCAGTACGAGCAGTACTTC. It yields the protein CASSFQYEQYF. The chain links TRBV28 to TRBJ2-7; no definite D call. V was clipped by 3 bases and J by 4 bases, with 4 bases between them. The CDR3 runs to 11 residues. Germline lookup yields CDR1 MDHEN and CDR2 SYDVKM. Based on the CDR3 plus reference TRBV28 and TRBJ2-7, the full variable domain is DVKVTQSSRYLVKRTGEKVFLECVQDMDHENMFWYRQDPGLGLRLIYFSYDVKMKEKGDIPEGYSVSREKKERFSLILESASTNQTSMYLCASSFQYEQYFGPGTRLTVT.

The CDR3 sequence is CASMKGQAAWAFF. The CDR3 coding sequence is TGTGCCAGCATGAAAGGACAGGCAGCTTGGGCTTTCTTT. This chain connects TRBV2 to TRBJ1-1, with 7 bases identical to TRBD1. Per the germline V gene, CDR1 is SNHLY and CDR2 is FYNNEI. J gave up 11 bases and V 7 bases, and 13 bases lay outside the gene matches. This CDR3 contains 13 residues. Using reference TRBV2 and TRBJ1-1 for the parts outside the CDR3, the full variable domain is EPEVTQTPSHQVTQMGQEVILRCVPISNHLYFYWYRQILGQKVEFLVSFYNNEISEKSEIFDDQFSVERPDGSNFTLKIRSTKLEDSAMYFCASMKGQAAWAFFGQGTRLTVV.

V and J are TRBV6-2 or TRBV6-3 and TRBJ2-6, with 8 bases matching TRBD1. Germline trimming cut 4 bases from V and 1 base from J; bases unmatched to any gene: 9. The CDR3 is 18 amino acids. Germline V gene sequence: CDR1 MNHEY, CDR2 SVGEGT. CDR3 sequence (DNA): TGTGCCAGCAGTTTCACGGGACAGGATATTTCTGGGGCCAACGTCCTGACTTTC. It specifies CASSFTGQDISGANVLTF.

Only a few counts were recorded for this clonotype. The chain employs TRBV20-1 and TRBJ1-6, with D unclear. This CDR3 has 12 amino acids. Trimming shortened V by 4 bases and J by 7 bases, and 8 bases separated the two germline ends. Looked up from germline, CDR1 is DFQATT and CDR2 is SNEGSKA (reference sequence). The CDR3 coding sequence is TGCAGTGCTACCACAACCAATTCACCCCTCCACTTT. This gives the protein CSATTTNSPLHF.

Regarding this clonotype: No conserved phenylalanine or tryptophan is present at the end of the CDR3, so a read error is the likely explanation. This chain connects TRBV6-1 to TRBJ2-3; TRBD2 matches at 12 bases. The J segment lost 6 bases and the V segment lost 8 bases, leaving 6 bases of the junction unmatched. Germline assignment: CDR1 MNHNS and CDR2 SASEGT. This CDR3 has 14 amino acids. In nucleotides, the CDR3 is TGTGCCAGCCGGACTAGCGGGGCGACGGATACGCAGTATCTT. It codes for CASRTSGATDTQYL.

The CDR3 DNA reads as TGCAGTGCTAGAGAAGGGTTGGTGCAGCCCCAGCATTTT. Amino acid sequence: CSAREGLVQPQHF. This rearrangement joins TRBV20-1 to TRBJ1-5; D unclear. With 0 bases removed from V and 7 bases from J, the gap between germline ends came to 10 bases. Germline V lookup: CDR1 DFQATT, CDR2 SNEGSKA (reference sequence). This CDR3 spans 13 amino acids.

CDR3 loop: CASSKGSLQETQYF. DNA of the CDR3: TGTGCCAGCAGCAAGGGGAGCCTCCAAGAGACCCAGTACTTC. The chain couples TRBV12-3 or TRBV12-4 to TRBJ2-5; D possibly uses TRBD1 or TRBD2 (5 bases each). The germline V and J ends were trimmed by 6 bases and 1 base, with 12 bases remaining between them. The CDR3 loop spans 14 amino acids.

This clonotype showed up just once. This chain joins TRBV20-1 and TRBJ2-2, with D tentatively TRBD2 (5 bases). Germline V gene lookup returns CDR1 DFQATT and CDR2 SNEGSKA (reference sequence). V lost 6 bases, J lost 5 bases, and 13 bases lay in between. CDR3 length equals 13 residues. The CDR3 nucleotides are TGCAGTGCCCCGAGGGAGAGAACCGGGGAGCTGTTTTTT. Protein product: CSAPRERTGELFF.

The chain has TRBV7-2 and TRBJ1-2; TRBD1 agrees at 9 bases. This CDR3 region has 16 residues. Per germline, CDR1 SGHTA and CDR2 FQGNSA. Trimming at V came to 2 bases and at J to 4 bases, leaving 8 bases not matched to a gene. CDR3 bases: TGTGCCAGCAGCTTATATCGGACAGGGGAATCCTATGGCTACACCTTC. Translation: CASSLYRTGESYGYTF.